The rows below give T cell receptor beta chains drawn from one sample of a study. TCRdb re-called the RT-PCR reads through MiXCR, storing one row per CDR3 protein. The sample lists around 700,000 distinct CDR3 sequences; 13% to 15% were seen once. The sample comprised memory CD4+ T cells from blood. The receptors derive from a female donor in good health, serving as a healthy control. CDR3s include the opening cysteine and the closing phenylalanine or tryptophan. The D gene is left open where the match is weak. Size values are once, few and many counts, or a class for expanded clones, and some rows have none.

D gene	V gene	clone size	J gene	CDR3 protein	CDR3 DNA
-	TRBV6-5	many	TRBJ2-6	CASSRQYSGANVLTF	TGTGCCAGCAGTAGACAGTACTCTGGGGCCAACGTCCTGACTTTC
-	TRBV6-5	few	TRBJ1-5	CASSYLGQPQHF	TGTGCCAGCAGTTACCTAGGTCAGCCCCAGCATTTT
-	TRBV20-1	few	TRBJ1-2	CSARDDYGYTF	TGCAGTGCTAGAGACGACTATGGCTACACCTTC
-	TRBV9	few	TRBJ2-5	CASSVEQQSTQYF	TGTGCCAGCAGCGTAGAGCAGCAGTCGACCCAGTACTTC
-	TRBV6-2/TRBV6-3	few	TRBJ2-1	CASSYGAVARGEQFF	TGTGCCAGCAGTTACGGGGCGGTAGCTCGTGGTGAGCAGTTCTTC
TRBD1	TRBV6-5	-	TRBJ2-2	CASSYSWTGVTGELFF	TGTGCCAGCAGTTACTCGTGGACAGGGGTTACCGGGGAGCTGTTTTTT
TRBD2	TRBV20-1	few	TRBJ2-2	CSAREAGGPGELFF	TGCAGTGCTAGAGAAGCGGGAGGGCCCGGGGAGCTGTTTTTT
-	TRBV20-1	few	TRBJ2-1	CSAPPPSRGNEQFF	TGCAGTGCCCCCCCACCGTCCCGGGGCAATGAGCAGTTCTTC
-	TRBV9	-	TRBJ2-3	CASSPRGGYTGDTQYF	TGTGCCAGCAGCCCTCGGGGTGGGTACACGGGGGATACGCAGTATTTT
-	TRBV20-1	few	TRBJ1-1	CRARADMNTEAFF	TGCAGGGCCCGGGCGGACATGAACACTGAAGCTTTCTTT
-	TRBV12-3/TRBV12-4	few	TRBJ1-1	CASSFEASSTEAFF	TGTGCCAGCAGTTTTGAAGCAAGCAGCACTGAAGCTTTCTTT
-	TRBV4-1	many	TRBJ2-5	CASSQDWGRGETQYF	TGCGCCAGCAGCCAAGATTGGGGCAGGGGAGAGACCCAGTACTTC
-	TRBV5-1	-	TRBJ2-1	CASSLQGRENNEQFF	TGCGCCAGCAGCTTACAGGGGCGGGAGAACAATGAGCAGTTCTTC
-	TRBV24-1	few	TRBJ1-2	CAASGTVYGYTF	TGTGCCGCGTCCGGGACGGTCTATGGCTACACCTTC
TRBD2	TRBV7-9	many	TRBJ2-5	CASRPGELAGSETQYF	TGTGCCAGCAGGCCCGGTGAACTAGCGGGATCAGAGACCCAGTACTTC
-	TRBV10-3	few	TRBJ1-1	CAISESPHTMNTEAFF	TGTGCCATCAGTGAGTCGCCCCACACGATGAACACTGAAGCTTTCTTT
TRBD1	TRBV9	many	TRBJ2-1	CASSLRTGNNEQFF	TGTGCCAGCAGCCTTCGGACAGGGAACAATGAGCAGTTCTTC
TRBD2	TRBV20-1	-	TRBJ2-1	CSATGVAGERYNEQFF	TGCAGTGCTACAGGCGTAGCGGGAGAACGTTACAATGAGCAGTTCTTC
-	TRBV3-1	-	TRBJ1-6	CASSQGGSYNSPLHF	TGTGCCAGCAGCCAAGGCGGTTCCTATAATTCACCCCTCCACTTT
-	TRBV20-1	few	TRBJ1-1	CSAGRDQRSEAFF	TGCAGTGCCGGTCGGGACCAAAGGTCTGAAGCTTTCTTT
-	TRBV20-1	few	TRBJ2-1	CSAEYRRGGLNEQFF	TGCAGTGCCGAGTATCGGAGAGGGGGGCTCAATGAGCAGTTCTTC
-	TRBV4-2	many	TRBJ2-1	CASSQTRGVGSYNEQFF	TGTGCCAGCAGCCAGACCAGGGGAGTCGGGAGCTACAATGAGCAGTTCTTC
-	TRBV13	few	TRBJ2-3	CASSLRFTDTQYF	TGTGCCAGCAGCTTACGGTTCACAGATACGCAGTATTTT
-	TRBV7-9	-	TRBJ1-2	CASSFGIYGYTF	TGTGCCAGCAGCTTTGGAATCTATGGCTACACCTTC
TRBD1	TRBV9	few	TRBJ1-1	CASSSRQGGVTEAFF	TGTGCCAGCAGCTCCCGACAGGGCGGTGTCACTGAAGCTTTCTTT
-	TRBV10-3	few	TRBJ1-1	CAISAKENTEAFF	TGTGCCATCAGTGCTAAAGAGAACACTGAAGCTTTCTTT
TRBD1	TRBV7-3	-	TRBJ2-7	CASSLMYRQGENEQYF	TGTGCCAGCAGCTTAATGTACCGACAGGGGGAGAACGAGCAGTACTTC
-	TRBV20-1	-	TRBJ2-3	CSANLRVGTDTQYF	TGCAGTGCTAACTTGAGGGTTGGCACAGATACGCAGTATTTT
TRBD1	TRBV13	few	TRBJ1-5	CASSLGPGTGEGHPQHF	TGTGCCAGCAGCTTAGGGCCCGGGACAGGGGAGGGTCATCCCCAGCATTTT
TRBD1	TRBV9	few	TRBJ2-5	CASSARDRAETQYF	TGTGCCAGCAGCGCTCGGGACAGGGCAGAGACCCAGTACTTC